This passage covers 4 T cell receptor beta chains from one sample sequenced in a study of T-cell memory formation after mild COVID-19. TCRdb used MiXCR to reprocess the 5' RACE reads, holding one entry per CDR3 protein. The sample holds approximately 240,000 distinct CDR3 sequences; about a sixth are singletons and the top ten take 3.5%. Sequencing was carried out using PBMCs or a T cell subset sorted from them (not recorded which). Receptors originate from a man aged 18 to 30 who had mild COVID-19 (a few samples of this study predate the infection). Cell type and time point are not known.

The chain uses TRBV30 and TRBJ2-4, with 8 bases matching TRBD1. Germline loops: CDR1 GTSNPN, CDR2 SVGIG (reference sequence). The CDR3 has 16 residues. The V and J ends lost 1 base and 3 bases, in that order; junction bases with no gene match: 8. The CDR3 loop reads CAWSADRVRGKNIQYF. The CDR3 coding sequence is TGTGCCTGGAGTGCGGACAGGGTGAGGGGCAAAAACATTCAGTACTTC.

This clonotype occurred a few times. The gene calls are TRBV12-3 or TRBV12-4 and TRBJ2-2; 10 bases match TRBD1. The CDR3 has 15 residues. The V segment lost 3 bases and the J segment 4 bases; nucleotides outside the gene matches: 2. Here the CDR3 DNA reads TGTGCCAGCAGTTTCCGGGACAGGGGCACCGGGGAGCTGTTTTTT. Translated, it gives CASSFRDRGTGELFF.

This clonotype showed up just a few times. The chain combines TRBV18 with TRBJ2-7, with 8 positions matching TRBD1. Germline CDR1 reads KGHSH; CDR2 reads LQKENI. Losses at the gene ends were 2 bases for V and 4 bases for J; bases not matched to a gene: 10. The CDR3 length is 16 residues. CDR3 in DNA: TGTGCCAGCTCACCAGGCTCCGGGACAGGAAGATACGAGCAGTACTTC. Amino acids: CASSPGSGTGRYEQYF. Full variable domain (rest looked up from reference TRBV18 and TRBJ2-7): NAGVMQNPRHLVRRRGQEARLRCSPMKGHSHVYWYRQLPEEGLKFMVYLQKENIIDESGMPKERFSAEFPKEGPSILRIQQVVRGDSAAYFCASSPGSGTGRYEQYFGPGTRLTVT.

There are a few counts of this clonotype. The V and J genes are TRBV20-1 and TRBJ1-1; D gene ambiguous. Trimming left V 5 bases short and J 5 bases short, with 12 bases between. CDR1 is DFQATT and CDR2 is SNEGSKA in the germline V gene (reference sequence). The CDR3 contains 12 residues. The CDR3: CSASREGTEAFF. As DNA, the CDR3 is TGCAGTGCTTCAAGGGAGGGAACTGAAGCTTTCTTT.